These 27 T cell receptor beta chains came from one sample sequenced in a study of blood T cell repertoires in COVID-19. This table comes from immunoSEQ multiplex PCR, and its TCRdb copy is limited to in-frame clones, with some not included. The data show roughly 150,000 clones, under 85% seen once. What was sequenced was PBMCs or T cells enriched from blood (not recorded which). Receptor source: a woman under 30 who had been exposed to COVID-19.

This chain connects TRBV15 to TRBJ2-6, with D possibly TRBD1 on 8 matching bases. Between the trimmed V and J ends, which lost 6 bases and 0 bases, there was a span of 21 bases. Germline V lookup: CDR1 LNHNV, CDR2 YYDKDF (reference sequence). The CDR3 length is 19 residues. CDR3 in amino acids: CATRAGTGVKTSGANVLTF. CDR3 bases: TGTGCCACCAGAGCGGGGACAGGAGTCAAAACCTCTGGGGCCAACGTCCTGACTTTC.

The chain links TRBV9 to TRBJ1-4; D is undetermined. CDR3 length: 13 amino acids. Trimming shortened V by 0 bases and J by 12 bases, and 12 bases separated the two germline ends. CDR1 and CDR2 from the germline V gene are SGDLS and YYNGEE. CDR3 in amino acids: CASSVDPGDELFF. The CDR3 nucleotides read TGTGCCAGCAGCGTAGACCCCGGAGACGAACTGTTTTTT.

The chain recombines TRBV21-1 with TRBJ2-5; the table calls TRBD2, which could not be checked here. TRBV21-1 is a documented pseudogene. This CDR3 is 16 amino acids long. The CDR3 protein is CASSKRGGTPQETQYF. The CDR3 nucleotides read TGTGCCAGCAGCAAACGCGGCGGGACTCCCCAAGAGACCCAGTACTTC.

The V gene is TRBV2, the J gene TRBJ1-3, with D uncertain. The CDR3 runs to 13 residues. The ends were cut back, 6 bases at V and 4 bases at J, with 10 bases in the middle. Germline V gives CDR1 SNHLY, CDR2 FYNNEI. The CDR3 DNA is TGTGCCAGCAGGAGTTATCGGGGAAACACCATATATTTT. Protein product: CASRSYRGNTIYF.

This clone came up once. The genes are TRBV7-9 and TRBJ2-2; TRBD2 is a possible D gene (7 bases). This CDR3 is 16 amino acids long. The V gene lost 4 bases and the J gene lost 6 bases, with 18 bases spanning the gap. CDR1 is SEHNR and CDR2 is FQNEAQ in the germline V gene (reference sequence). Written as DNA, the CDR3 is TGTGCCAGCAGCTCTCTAGGGGGGGGTGACCCCGGGGAGCTGTTTTTT. It translates to CASSSLGGGDPGELFF.

The chain employs TRBV11-3 and TRBJ2-1, with 10 bases identical to TRBD2. Per the germline V gene, CDR1 is SGHNT and CDR2 is YENEEA. The junction had 5 bases not matched to a gene; V was cut back by 5 bases and J by 4 bases. The CDR3 is made up of 15 amino acids. The CDR3 loop is CASSQGLALYNEQFF. As DNA, the CDR3 is TGTGCCAGCAGCCAGGGACTAGCGCTATACAATGAGCAGTTCTTC. Supplemented by reference TRBV11-3 and TRBJ2-1, the full variable domain reads EAGVVQSPRYKIIEKKQPVAFWCNPISGHNTLYWYLQNLGQGPELLIRYENEEAVDDSQLPKDRFSAERLKGVDSTLKIQPAELGDSAVYLCASSQGLALYNEQFFGPGTRLTVL.

The rearrangement links TRBV4-2 to TRBJ1-2, with a weak D call TRBD1 (6 bases). With 1 base removed from V and 4 bases from J, the gap between germline ends came to 13 bases. Germline CDR1 is LGHNA and CDR2 is YNFKEQ. The CDR3 length is 15 residues. CDR3 amino acids: CASSQVLQGIYGYTF. The CDR3 DNA reads as TGTGCCAGCAGCCAAGTTTTACAGGGTATCTATGGCTACACCTTC.

This chain connects TRBV27 to TRBJ1-1; D is perhaps TRBD1 (5 bases). Trimming took off 1 base at V and 1 base at J, with 10 bases between the two ends. The V gene's germline CDR1 is MNHEY and CDR2 SMNVEV (reference sequence). The CDR3 extends over 15 amino acids. As DNA, the CDR3 is TGTGCCAGCAGTTTATTGCAGGGCCCGAACACTGAAGCTTTCTTT. Its protein product is CASSLLQGPNTEAFF.

The V call is TRBV6-5, the J call TRBJ2-2; D call uncertain. Germline assignment: CDR1 MNHEY and CDR2 SVGAGI. V lost 2 bases to trimming and J lost 2 bases, with 3 bases between them. CDR3 length: 13 amino acids. CDR3 DNA sequence: TGTGCCAGCAGTTACCCTAACACCGGGGAGCTGTTTTTT. Its translation: CASSYPNTGELFF.

This chain uses TRBV5-4 with TRBJ1-1; TRBD1 matches at 10 bases. The germline V gene has CDR1 SGHNT and CDR2 YYREEE (reference sequence). Trimming cost V 5 bases and J 1 base; bases outside gene matches: 8. This CDR3 has 16 residues. The chain's CDR3 is CASRRDRGGRNTEAFF. As DNA, the CDR3 is TGTGCCAGCAGGAGGGACAGGGGAGGGCGGAACACTGAAGCTTTCTTT. The full variable domain, with the rest looked up from reference TRBV5-4 and TRBJ1-1, is ETGVTQSPTHLIKTRGQQVTLRCSSQSGHNTVSWYQQALGQGPQFIFQYYREEENGRGNFPPRFSGLQFPNYSSELNVNALELDDSALYLCASRRDRGGRNTEAFFGQGTRLTVV.

This sequence joins TRBV27 and TRBJ2-7; a possible D gene is TRBD2 (6 bases). Germline V gene data show CDR1 as MNHEY and CDR2 as SMNVEV (reference sequence). The CDR3 has 13 amino acids. V was clipped by 5 bases and J by 3 bases, with 11 bases between them. CDR3 region: CASSHGTGYEQYF. The CDR3 DNA is TGTGCCAGCAGTCACGGGACTGGCTACGAGCAGTACTTC.

As to this clone: The junction does not match germline at one end; this may be a read error. The chain is built from TRBV18 and TRBJ2-7; 7 bases agree with TRBD2. CDR3 length equals 16 residues. Germline CDR1 reads KGHSH; CDR2 reads LQKENI. The CDR3 DNA sequence: TGTGTCAGCTCACCACCCCACCGGGCTAGCGGCTACGAGCAGTACTTC. It codes for CVSSPPHRASGYEQYF.

The CDR3, as DNA: TGTGCCACCAGCAGACTACCAAGCGGGAGAGCCTACAATGAGCAGTTCTTC. Protein: CATSRLPSGRAYNEQFF. This sequence joins TRBV15 and TRBJ2-1, with TRBD2 matching over 8 bases. Germline CDR1 LNHNV, CDR2 YYDKDF (reference sequence). Trimming removed 2 bases from V and 2 bases from J; junction bases left unmatched: 8. This CDR3 is built from 17 residues.

The chain carries TRBV7-2 and TRBJ2-5; 8 positions agree with TRBD2. V gave up 2 bases and J gave up 1 base; unmatched junction bases: 9. The germline V gene has CDR1 SGHTA and CDR2 FQGNSA. CDR3 length: 17 amino acids. The CDR3 DNA follows: TGTGCCAGCAGCTTATGGGGGCTAGCGGGTACCCAAGAGACCCAGTACTTC. It encodes CASSLWGLAGTQETQYF. The full variable domain, its missing parts supplied by reference TRBV7-2 and TRBJ2-5, is GAGVSQSPSNKVTEKGKDVELRCDPISGHTALYWYRQSLGQGLEFLIYFQGNSAPDKSGLPSDRFSAERTGGSVSTLTIQRTQQEDSAVYLCASSLWGLAGTQETQYFGPGTRLLVL.

In this sample, this clone turned up a few times. The genes are TRBV7-9 and TRBJ1-3; D perhaps matches TRBD1 (5 bases). This CDR3 contains 14 residues. Trimming pared 5 bases from V and 0 bases from J, leaving 8 bases between. Germline lookup yields CDR1 SEHNR and CDR2 FQNEAQ (reference sequence). CDR3 amino acids: CASSTGHSGNTIYF. The CDR3, as DNA: TGTGCCAGCAGCACAGGACACTCTGGAAACACCATATATTTT.

The chain uses TRBV5-5 and TRBJ1-2, with TRBD1 as a possible D gene (6 bases). The CDR3 is 15 residues long. CDR1 and CDR2 from the germline V gene are SGHKS and YYEKEE (reference sequence). V was cut by 4 bases and J by 10 bases, with 23 bases left in between. The CDR3 nucleotides read TGTGCCAGCAGCCCTCAGGCAGGGGCGAACTCTGACTACACCTTC. It is translated as CASSPQAGANSDYTF.

The chain joins TRBV4-1 to TRBJ1-6, with a weak D call TRBD1 (5 bases). Trimming took 0 bases from V and 7 from J, leaving 16 bases between them. This CDR3 is built from 17 residues. Germline V gene sequence: CDR1 MGHRA, CDR2 YSYEKL. CDR3: CASSQDWDSGRNSPLHF. The CDR3 bases are TGCGCCAGCAGCCAAGATTGGGACTCAGGAAGGAATTCACCCCTCCACTTT.

The chain couples TRBV11-2 to TRBJ2-7, with TRBD1 as a possible D gene (5 bases). The CDR3 is made up of 14 amino acids. The V gene's germline CDR1 is SGHAT and CDR2 FQNNGV. V lost 5 bases to trimming and J lost 0 bases, with 11 bases between them. CDR3 amino acids: CASSQGAFSYEQYF. CDR3 bases: TGTGCCAGCAGCCAGGGCGCCTTCTCCTACGAGCAGTACTTC.

V gene TRBV10-3 combines with J gene TRBJ2-5; D might be TRBD1 (6 bases). The germline V gene has CDR1 ENHRY and CDR2 SYGVKD. This CDR3 contains 13 residues. Trimming took 10 bases from V and 2 from J, leaving 14 bases between them. The CDR3 DNA reads TGTGCCACCAAACCGGGACAACAAGAGACCCAGTACTTC. Its translation: CATKPGQQETQYF.

The rearrangement joins TRBV2 to TRBJ2-7; 10 nucleotides agree with TRBD2. CDR1 is SNHLY, CDR2 FYNNEI, per germline. The CDR3 covers 16 residues. Trimming at V came to 1 base and at J to 3 bases, leaving 6 bases not matched to a gene. CDR3 loop: CASSEVQAGGYYEQYF. DNA for the CDR3: TGTGCCAGCAGTGAAGTTCAAGCGGGAGGGTACTACGAGCAGTACTTC.

The chain combines TRBV14 with TRBJ2-1; TRBD2 agrees at 11 bases. Trimming cost V 4 bases and J 5 bases; bases outside gene matches: 4. This CDR3 has 15 residues. Germline V gene lookup returns CDR1 SGHDN and CDR2 FVKESK. The CDR3 protein is CASSLRLAGNNEQFF. The CDR3 DNA reads TGTGCCAGCAGCCTTAGACTAGCGGGAAACAATGAGCAGTTCTTC.

The chain recombines TRBV4-3 with TRBJ2-1, with 8 nucleotides matching TRBD1. J gave up 6 bases and V 0 bases, and 7 bases lay outside the gene matches. Germline lookup yields CDR1 LGHNA and CDR2 YSLEER. CDR3 size: 16 residues. CDR3 sequence reads: CASSQEGRGRANEQFF. The CDR3 DNA is TGCGCCAGCAGCCAAGAAGGCAGGGGGCGAGCCAATGAGCAGTTCTTC.

The CDR3 loop is CASSETLRLTGELFF. The CDR3 DNA follows: TGTGCCAGCAGTGAAACCCTCAGGTTGACCGGGGAGCTGTTTTTT. The V call is TRBV6-1, the J call TRBJ2-2; D uncertain. The ends were cut back, 2 bases at V and 5 bases at J, with 12 bases in the middle. Germline V gene sequence: CDR1 MNHNS, CDR2 SASEGT. The CDR3 consists of 15 residues.

This clone was observed at least ten times. The rearrangement links TRBV28 to TRBJ1-5; possibly TRBD1 for D (6 bases). Trimming took 8 bases from V and 6 from J, leaving 14 bases between them. This CDR3 has 13 amino acids. Germline CDR1 MDHEN, CDR2 SYDVKM. CDR3 amino acids: CASFGGAPQPQHF. The CDR3 nucleotides are TGTGCCAGCTTTGGGGGCGCGCCTCAGCCCCAGCATTTT.

J is TRBJ2-7 and V is TRBV27; 8 bases fit TRBD1. With V trimmed by 1 base and J by 1 base, 0 bases remained unmatched. CDR1 is MNHEY, CDR2 SMNVEV, per germline (reference sequence). The CDR3 runs 14 residues. The CDR3 sequence is CASSLYRGSYEQYF. The CDR3 nucleotides are TGTGCCAGCAGTTTATACAGGGGGTCCTACGAGCAGTACTTC.

J is TRBJ2-3 and V is TRBV30, with 11 positions matching TRBD2. CDR1 and CDR2 (germline): GTSNPN, SVGIG (reference sequence). The trim removed 3 bases at V and 4 bases at J, leaving 3 bases unmatched. The CDR3 has 14 amino acids. The CDR3 DNA is TGTGCCTGGAGACTAGCGGGAGCAGCAGATACGCAGTATTTT. Translating it yields CAWRLAGAADTQYF.

The chain links TRBV18 to TRBJ1-6; 9 bases are a match to TRBD1. V was pared by 8 bases and J by 7 bases, with 3 bases of the junction left unmatched. Germline lookup yields CDR1 KGHSH and CDR2 LQKENI. There are 13 residues in the CDR3. The CDR3 region has the DNA TGTGCCAGCACAGGACAGGGGAATTCACCCCTCCACTTT. This gives the protein CASTGQGNSPLHF.